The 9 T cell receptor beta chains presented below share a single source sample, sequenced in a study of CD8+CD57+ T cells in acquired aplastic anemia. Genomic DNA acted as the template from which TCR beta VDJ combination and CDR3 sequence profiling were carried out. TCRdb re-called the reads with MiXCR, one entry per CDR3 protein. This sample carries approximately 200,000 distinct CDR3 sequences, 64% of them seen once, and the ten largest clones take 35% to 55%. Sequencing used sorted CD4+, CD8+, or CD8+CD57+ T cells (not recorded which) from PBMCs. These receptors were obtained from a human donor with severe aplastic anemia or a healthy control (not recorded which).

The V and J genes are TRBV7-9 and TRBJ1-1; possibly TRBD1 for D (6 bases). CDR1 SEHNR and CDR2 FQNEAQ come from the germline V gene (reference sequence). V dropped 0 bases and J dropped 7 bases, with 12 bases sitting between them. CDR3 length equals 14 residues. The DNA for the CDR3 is TGTGCCAGCAGCTTAGCAGGGGGAGAGGGTGAAGCTTTCTTT. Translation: CASSLAGGEGEAFF.

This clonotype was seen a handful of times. CDR3 sequence reads: CASSQGPAYNSPLHF. CDR3 sequence (DNA): TGTGCCAGCAGTCAAGGGCCAGCTTATAATTCACCCCTCCACTTT. The V call is TRBV2, the J call TRBJ1-6, with D uncertain. The CDR3 covers 15 residues. The germline V gene encodes CDR1 SNHLY and CDR2 FYNNEI. With 5 bases removed from V and 4 bases from J, the gap between germline ends came to 12 bases.

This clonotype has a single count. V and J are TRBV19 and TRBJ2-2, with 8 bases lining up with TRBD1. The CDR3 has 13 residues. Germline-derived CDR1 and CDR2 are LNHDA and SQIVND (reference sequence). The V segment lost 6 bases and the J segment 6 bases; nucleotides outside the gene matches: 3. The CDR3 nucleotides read TGTGCCAGTAGCCAGACAGGGGCCGGGGAGCTGTTTTTT. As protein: CASSQTGAGELFF. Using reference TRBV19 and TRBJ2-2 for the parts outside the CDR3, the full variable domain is DGGITQSPKYLFRKEGQNVTLSCEQNLNHDAMYWYRQDPGQGLRLIYYSQIVNDFQKGDIAEGYSVSREKKESFPLTVTSAQKNPTAFYLCASSQTGAGELFFGEGSRLTVL.

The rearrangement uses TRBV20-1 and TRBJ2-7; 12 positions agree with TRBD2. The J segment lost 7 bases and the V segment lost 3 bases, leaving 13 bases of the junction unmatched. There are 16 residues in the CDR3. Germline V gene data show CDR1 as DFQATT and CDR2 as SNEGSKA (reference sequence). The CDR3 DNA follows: TGCAGTGCTAGTCGGGGAACTAGCGGGAGGCAATGGGAGCAGTACTTC. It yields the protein CSASRGTSGRQWEQYF.

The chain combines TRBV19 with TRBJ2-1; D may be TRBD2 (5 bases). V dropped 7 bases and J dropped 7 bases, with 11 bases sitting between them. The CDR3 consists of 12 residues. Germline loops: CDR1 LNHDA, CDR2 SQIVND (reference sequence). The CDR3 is CASIRGRNEQFF. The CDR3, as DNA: TGTGCCAGTATTCGGGGAAGAAATGAGCAGTTCTTC.

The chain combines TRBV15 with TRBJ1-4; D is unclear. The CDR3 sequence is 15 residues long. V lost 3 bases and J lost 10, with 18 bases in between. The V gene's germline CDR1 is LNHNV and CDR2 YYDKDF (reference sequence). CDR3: CATSSRQTLDRKLFF. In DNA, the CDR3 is TGTGCCACCAGCAGCCGACAAACCTTGGATAGAAAACTGTTTTTT.

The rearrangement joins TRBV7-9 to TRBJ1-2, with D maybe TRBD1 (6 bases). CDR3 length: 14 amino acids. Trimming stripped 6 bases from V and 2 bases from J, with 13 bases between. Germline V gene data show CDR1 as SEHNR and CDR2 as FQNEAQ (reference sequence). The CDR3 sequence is CASSLRDTNYGYTF. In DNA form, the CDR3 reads TGTGCCAGCAGTCTCCGGGACACGAACTATGGCTACACCTTC.

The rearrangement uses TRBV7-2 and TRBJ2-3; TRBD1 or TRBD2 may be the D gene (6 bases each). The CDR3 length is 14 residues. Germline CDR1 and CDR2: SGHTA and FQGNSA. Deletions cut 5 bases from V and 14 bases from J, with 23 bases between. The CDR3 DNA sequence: TGTGCCAGCAGCCAAGACCTGGACAGATACGGGGGGTATTTT. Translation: CASSQDLDRYGGYF.

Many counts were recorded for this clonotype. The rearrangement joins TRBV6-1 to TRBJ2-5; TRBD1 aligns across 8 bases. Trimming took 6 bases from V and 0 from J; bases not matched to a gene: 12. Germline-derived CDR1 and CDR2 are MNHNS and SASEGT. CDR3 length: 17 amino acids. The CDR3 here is CASRGLTGGRYQETQYF. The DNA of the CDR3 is TGTGCCAGCAGGGGGCTAACAGGGGGGAGGTACCAAGAGACCCAGTACTTC.